This record concerns one T cell receptor beta chain sequence. Germline CDR1 and CDR2: LGHNA and YNFKEQ. The CDR3 is 17 residues long. V lost 0 bases and J 5 bases, leaving 17 bases between the germline ends. The entry originates in a study of control samples from healthy donors and cancer patients. Assay: immunoSEQ multiplex PCR; the TCRdb copy retains only in-frame clones and omits some. The sample contains about 140,000 clones, about 90% of which appear only once. This sequence joins TRBV4-2 and TRBJ2-1, with D perhaps assigned TRBD1 or TRBD2 (6 bases each). This TCR derives from a man between 18 and 35 years old in good health. The sequenced sample was blood. In DNA, the CDR3 is TGTGCCAGCAGCCAAGATCTTTGGGGGGCTCGCAACAATGAGCAGTTCTTC. Its protein is CASSQDLWGARNNEQFF.